The clone carrying this TCR beta chain occurred a few times. The source of the sample is a study of blood T cell repertoires in COVID-19. Study in general: There were acute and convalescent COVID-19 samples, and they came from the United States, Italy and Spain. The cDNA or gDNA used as material had been derived from T cells, B-cell-depleted T cells, or PBMCs.

In the original processing: Amplification from reference gene primers served as the basis for estimated nucleated cell counts. TCRdb's table, derived via immunoSEQ multiplex PCR, lists solely in-frame clones and lacks some. That table gives V, J and clone size, and the DNA gave D and trimming. The sample has over 120,000 clones; about 92% are singletons. Germline V gene lookup returns CDR1 SGHNT and CDR2 YYREEE (reference sequence). The CDR3 spans 14 residues. J gave up 13 bases and V 4 bases, and 14 bases lay outside the gene matches. Sequenced sample: peripheral blood. The origin of this receptor is a human donor in a cohort sampled during active COVID-19. The chain has TRBV5-4 and TRBJ1-2, with 9 bases that match TRBD1. CDR3 nucleotides: TGTGCCAGCAGCCCTACGGACAGGGGTGGGGCGGCCACCTTC. Protein sequence: CASSPTDRGGAATF.